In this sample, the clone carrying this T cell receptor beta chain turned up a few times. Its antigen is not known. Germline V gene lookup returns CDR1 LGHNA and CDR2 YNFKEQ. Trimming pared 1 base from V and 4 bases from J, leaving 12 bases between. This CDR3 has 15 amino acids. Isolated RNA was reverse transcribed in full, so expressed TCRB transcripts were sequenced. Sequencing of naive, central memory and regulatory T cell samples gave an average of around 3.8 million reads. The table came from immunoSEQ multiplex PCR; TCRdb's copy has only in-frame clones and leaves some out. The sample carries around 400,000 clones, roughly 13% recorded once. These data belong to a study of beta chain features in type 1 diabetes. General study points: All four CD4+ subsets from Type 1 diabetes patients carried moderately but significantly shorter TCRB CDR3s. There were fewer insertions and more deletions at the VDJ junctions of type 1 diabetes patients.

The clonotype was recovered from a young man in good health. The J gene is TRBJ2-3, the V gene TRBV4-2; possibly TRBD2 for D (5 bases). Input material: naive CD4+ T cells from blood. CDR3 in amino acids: CASSQALGVSDTQYF. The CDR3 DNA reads TGTGCCAGCAGCCAAGCGCTGGGAGTGTCAGATACGCAGTATTTT.